The rows below give T cell receptor beta chains drawn from one sample of a study of cytomegalovirus exposure and HLA in healthy donors. The table came from immunoSEQ multiplex PCR; TCRdb's copy has only in-frame clones and leaves some out. The sample comprises 200,000 or so clones, roughly 80% of which are singletons, and approximately 3.9% rests with the top ten. Source material: PBMCs. The receptor source for this set is a man over 45 in good health and CMV-seronegative. CDR3s include the opening cysteine and the closing phenylalanine or tryptophan. The order of the fields is CDR3 DNA, CDR3 protein, clone size, J gene, V gene, D gene, CDR3 length. The D gene is left open where the match is weak. Size is stated for part of the rows, as once, few or many counts, or as a class when the clone is expanded.

CDR3nt: TGTGCCAGCAGCGTAGGGACAGGGGTAAGGGGGGGACGCGAGACCCAGTACTTC
CDR3aa: CASSVGTGVRGGRETQYF
abundance: NA
j_gene: TRBJ2-5
v_gene: TRBV9
d_gene: TRBD1
len: 18

CDR3nt: TGTGCCAGCGGCTATAGCCCGGATTCCTACGAGCAGTACTTC
CDR3aa: CASGYSPDSYEQYF
abundance: NA
j_gene: TRBJ2-7
v_gene: TRBV7-6
d_gene: NA
len: 14

CDR3nt: TGTGCCACCTCACTAGTGCCTTTTGGGCAGTTCTTC
CDR3aa: CATSLVPFGQFF
abundance: NA
j_gene: TRBJ2-1
v_gene: TRBV25-1
d_gene: NA
len: 12

CDR3nt: TGCGCCAGTAGGGGCATCATCGAAAAACTGTTTTTT
CDR3aa: CASRGIIEKLFF
abundance: NA
j_gene: TRBJ1-4
v_gene: TRBV4-1
d_gene: NA
len: 12

CDR3nt: TGTGCCAGCAGCGGACAAAGTAATTCACCCCTCCACTTT
CDR3aa: CASSGQSNSPLHF
abundance: NA
j_gene: TRBJ1-6
v_gene: TRBV7-2
d_gene: NA
len: 13

CDR3nt: TGTGCCAGCAGCCAGGGACTAGTGGGGGTGACCCAGTACTTC
CDR3aa: CASSQGLVGVTQYF
abundance: NA
j_gene: TRBJ2-5
v_gene: TRBV7-8
d_gene: TRBD2
len: 14

CDR3nt: TGTGCCAGCAGCCGATACAGTAACACTGAAGCTTTCTTT
CDR3aa: CASSRYSNTEAFF
abundance: NA
j_gene: TRBJ1-1
v_gene: TRBV7-3
d_gene: NA
len: 13

CDR3nt: TGTGCCAGCAGCCTTAAGTCCGGGGGAGGGGCTTTCTTT
CDR3aa: CASSLKSGGGAFF
abundance: NA
j_gene: TRBJ1-1
v_gene: TRBV14
d_gene: NA
len: 13

CDR3nt: TGTGCCAGCAGCTTTCGGACTGAAGCTTTCTTT
CDR3aa: CASSFRTEAFF
abundance: NA
j_gene: TRBJ1-1
v_gene: TRBV7-8
d_gene: NA
len: 11

CDR3nt: TGTGCCAGCAGTTTGGGGGCCCAGGCCACCGGGGAGCTGTTTTTT
CDR3aa: CASSLGAQATGELFF
abundance: NA
j_gene: TRBJ2-2
v_gene: TRBV7-2
d_gene: NA
len: 15

CDR3nt: TGCGCCAGCAGCCAAGACCCCCTAGCGGGGGCCTCCTACGAGCAGTACTTC
CDR3aa: CASSQDPLAGASYEQYF
abundance: NA
j_gene: TRBJ2-7
v_gene: TRBV4-1
d_gene: TRBD2
len: 17

CDR3nt: TGTGCCAGCAGTTACTTCGGACTGACTTACGAGCAGTACTTC
CDR3aa: CASSYFGLTYEQYF
abundance: NA
j_gene: TRBJ2-7
v_gene: TRBV6-5
d_gene: NA
len: 14

CDR3nt: TGTGCCAGCAGCGAAAACTTACCGGTAATGACCCAGTACTTC
CDR3aa: CASSENLPVMTQYF
abundance: NA
j_gene: TRBJ2-5
v_gene: TRBV6-1
d_gene: NA
len: 14

CDR3nt: TGTGCCAGCTGTCGGGAGCAGCCTAGCACAGATACGCAGTATTTT
CDR3aa: CASCREQPSTDTQYF
abundance: NA
j_gene: TRBJ2-3
v_gene: TRBV6-5
d_gene: NA
len: 15

CDR3nt: TGTGCCAGCAGCTTGGGATTGAGTCAGCCCCAGCATTTT
CDR3aa: CASSLGLSQPQHF
abundance: once
j_gene: TRBJ1-5
v_gene: TRBV5-6
d_gene: NA
len: 13

CDR3nt: TGTGCCAGCAGCTCAAACACGGGGAATTCACCCCTCCACTTT
CDR3aa: CASSSNTGNSPLHF
abundance: few
j_gene: TRBJ1-6
v_gene: TRBV7-9
d_gene: NA
len: 14

CDR3nt: TGTGCCAGCAGCCCCTATAGTACCTACGAGCAGTACTTC
CDR3aa: CASSPYSTYEQYF
abundance: NA
j_gene: TRBJ2-7
v_gene: TRBV11-2
d_gene: NA
len: 13

CDR3nt: TGCGCCAGCAGCCTTCTTACTGGGAGCCTCCCGAGGACAGATACGCAGTATTTT
CDR3aa: CASSLLTGSLPRTDTQYF
abundance: NA
j_gene: TRBJ2-3
v_gene: TRBV4-1
d_gene: NA
len: 18

CDR3nt: TGTGCCAGCAGCCTGGGACTAAAGAATTCACCCCTCCACTTT
CDR3aa: CASSLGLKNSPLHF
abundance: NA
j_gene: TRBJ1-6
v_gene: TRBV5-6
d_gene: NA
len: 14

CDR3nt: TGTGCCAGCAGCCTCGAGGACAGGCGAGGAAACACCATATATTTT
CDR3aa: CASSLEDRRGNTIYF
abundance: once
j_gene: TRBJ1-3
v_gene: TRBV7-2
d_gene: TRBD1
len: 15

CDR3nt: TGTGCCAGCAGTTCGACAGGGGGCGCGGAAAAACTGTTTTTT
CDR3aa: CASSSTGGAEKLFF
abundance: NA
j_gene: TRBJ1-4
v_gene: TRBV27
d_gene: TRBD1
len: 14

CDR3nt: TGTGCCAGCTCACCACGTCCGGGACAGAGCTCTGGAAACACCATATATTTT
CDR3aa: CASSPRPGQSSGNTIYF
abundance: NA
j_gene: TRBJ1-3
v_gene: TRBV18
d_gene: TRBD1
len: 17

CDR3nt: TGTGCCAGCAGTTACACAGGGAGGGTACGACCCCTCCACTTT
CDR3aa: CASSYTGRVRPLHF
abundance: few
j_gene: TRBJ1-6
v_gene: TRBV6-5
d_gene: NA
len: 14

CDR3nt: TGCGCCAGCAGCTTATGGGACAGCGATTCTGTTGGCTACACCTTC
CDR3aa: CASSLWDSDSVGYTF
abundance: NA
j_gene: TRBJ1-2
v_gene: TRBV4-3
d_gene: TRBD1
len: 15

CDR3nt: TGCGCCAGCAGCTTGGACAGGGGGAGGTATGGCTACACCTTC
CDR3aa: CASSLDRGRYGYTF
abundance: NA
j_gene: TRBJ1-2
v_gene: TRBV5-1
d_gene: TRBD1
len: 14

CDR3nt: TGTGCCAGCAGCCAATCGGGGACAGAAACCAGACGAGCTTTCTTT
CDR3aa: CASSQSGTETRRAFF
abundance: NA
j_gene: TRBJ1-1
v_gene: TRBV16
d_gene: TRBD1
len: 15

CDR3nt: TGTGCCATCAGTCTGACAGGCTCGAGCTCTGGAAACACCATATATTTT
CDR3aa: CAISLTGSSSGNTIYF
abundance: NA
j_gene: TRBJ1-3
v_gene: TRBV10-3
d_gene: NA
len: 16

CDR3nt: TGTGCCAGCAGCCCGGGGACAGGGTCGTACGAGCAGTACTTC
CDR3aa: CASSPGTGSYEQYF
abundance: NA
j_gene: TRBJ2-7
v_gene: TRBV7-3
d_gene: TRBD1
len: 14